This T cell receptor (delta chain) appears in the sequencing data of a study of Vδ1+ human thymocytes. The template was reverse-transcribed extracted RNA. Multiplex PCR used pooled V-gene forward primers and a constant-region reverse primer to amplify CDR3s. TCRdb re-identified clones in the multiplex PCR reads via CATT. The sample lists 45,000 to 60,000 delta-chain clones, more than 15% occurring once. This clone was counted only a few times. Antigen: not known. Trimming removed 3 bases from V and 2 bases from J; junction bases left unmatched: 6. Germline CDR1 reads TSWWSYY; CDR2 reads QGS. This CDR3 comprises 16 residues. Study results and limitations: Around 18% of thymic delta-chain sequences were Vdelta2, with few Vdelta3, unlike blood Vdelta1+ controls. Bulk data may be misread because of unexpected Vdelta2 sequences. Highly polyclonal TRG and TRD repertoires with Gaussian CDR3 length distributions appeared in thymus.

This sequence was found in a boy less than two years old who had congenital heart surgery. V gene TRDV1 combines with J gene TRDJ1; 10 bases align to TRDD3. The sequenced material came from Vdelta1+ gamma-delta thymocytes from the thymus. As to subset: FACS-sorted CD3+ TCRalphabeta- TCRVdelta1+ TCRVdelta2- thymocytes. The CDR3 DNA follows: TGTGCTCTTGGGGACCCATTACTGGGGGATACCGATAAACTCATCTTT. Residues: CALGDPLLGDTDKLIF.